This T cell receptor beta chain was recovered during a study of blood T cell repertoires in COVID-19. The table came from immunoSEQ multiplex PCR; TCRdb's copy has only in-frame clones and leaves some out. The data hold 300,000 to 400,000 clones, with about 90% observed a single time. Among Cohort 3 donors, those recovered had two negative PCRs, clearance, or symptom resolution. This sequence originates from a woman under 40 who had recovered from COVID-19. Input material: PBMCs or T cells enriched from blood (not recorded which).

DNA for the CDR3: TGTGCCAGCAGTTACCAACAGAATCAGCCCCAGCATTTT. This sequence encodes CASSYQQNQPQHF. The chain carries TRBV6-5 and TRBJ1-5; D unclear. The CDR3 loop spans 13 amino acids. Germline lookup yields CDR1 MNHEY and CDR2 SVGAGI. Trimming pared 2 bases from V and 4 bases from J, leaving 6 bases between.